One TCR beta chain is described in this entry. The specificity of this receptor is unknown. Base-call qualities are not available, and no considerably larger clone is one nucleotide away. The entry originates in a study of T cells in Graves' hyperthyroidism and ophthalmopathy (dated by TCRdb to 2018 to 2020). Concerning the study at large: Peripheral blood was sampled at the time of initial diagnosis, prior to any treatment. To identify TCR V-J signatures that set the groups apart, the researchers used a discovery cohort of 100 patients, made up of 40 to 45 with Graves' ophthalmopathy and some 58 with stable Graves' hyperthyroidism. After blood sampling, hyperthyroidism patients were treated with methimazole at a starting dose of 30 mg daily, and ophthalmopathy patients were treated with high-dose intravenous methylprednisolone. The roughly 91 discovery patients were randomly divided into training and test sets at a 7:3 ratio. TCR Vbeta CDR3 sequencing of around 130 peripheral blood samples (43 ophthalmopathy, 70 to 85 hyperthyroidism and approximately 17 progressor patients) is reported in the paper. An independent validation cohort of about 19 hyperthyroidism patients and 15 or so patients who later progressed to ophthalmopathy tested prospective prediction of ophthalmopathy. In addition, the study compared T-cell repertoires in thyroid tissue and in blood from five or six Graves' hyperthyroidism patients. Beyond this particular receptor, the publication reports: A model built on a 13 V-J signature distinguished ophthalmopathy from stable hyperthyroidism, reaching approximately 89% sensitivity and under 84% specificity in cross-validation and 80%/75% in testing. No statistical method was used to fix the sample size in advance, and group allocation was not hidden from the investigators. In validation, the model predicted progression to ophthalmopathy with 65% to 71% sensitivity and approximately 78% specificity, a median of about 6.7 months before onset. Blood samples also contained most of the expanded thyroid clonotypes (frequency above 0.001), which suggests that blood repertoires may reflect thyroid immune responses.

Ophthalmopathy patients had moderately to severely active disease, Clinical Activity Score of at least 3, NOSPECS grade of at least 4, and duration under 3 months. Exclusion was applied to patients with uncontrolled infections, other autoimmune diseases, pregnancy or lactation. Diagnoses relied on clinical symptoms, serum thyroxine and TRAb, thyroid ultrasound and orbital computed tomography. PBMCs were isolated from more than 8 ml of fresh peripheral blood by Ficoll-Paque density gradient centrifugation. Total RNA was extracted with Trizol reagent, and quality was checked on an Agilent 2100 Bioanalyzer. CDR1 and CDR2, per the germline V gene, are SGHRS and YFSETQ. V is pruned by 1 base and J by 5 bases, leaving 11 bases of the junction without a gene match. The CDR3 sequence holds 16 residues, the cysteine and phenylalanine included. Of the read, only the CDR3 DNA is kept; its 48 bases are in frame from base 1.

Amplification of TCR beta CDR3 regions was carried out from RNA transcripts. The TCR CDR3 was subjected to a first round of RT-PCR using the HTBI primer set and the Qiagen OneStep RT-PCR kit. The libraries were constructed in a second round of multiplex PCR and then size-selected and purified. Sequencing of the libraries was done on an Illumina HiSeq2000 using paired-end 100 bp reads. Per the original workflow: SOAPnuke was used to process the raw data, with reads discarded if the reads contained adapters or uncalled bases, had a mean Phred below 15, or lacked an exact constant-primer or identifier match. High-quality paired reads were merged with COPE v1.2.5, and unique nucleotide sequences were defined as clonotypes. MiTCR v1.1 was used to align clonotypes to the IMGT TRBV, TRBD and TRBJ reference segments. The analysis included only V-J combinations with a frequency above 0.0001, which together covered 99% to 99.2% of the repertoires. A TCS score was defined as the ratio between F50 (clonal expansion) and ExV (chaos), using BLOSUM62-based TCRdist between CDR3 peptides within each V-J. Welch's t-statistics and random forest reduced just over 500 V-J features to fewer than 15, which were used in a naive Bayes classifier (R e1071). The public reads were quality trimmed at Q25 with fastp and then assembled into clones with MiXCR by TCRdb, keeping productive beta chains. Every entry covers one CDR3 protein and lists the most common genes and DNA from its rows. TCRdb's processing, not the authors' own work, is the source of the V and J calls. In this sample the table shows approximately 600,000 distinct CDR3 sequences, less than 25% of which occur a single time. In total, the top ten clones hold roughly a third of the sample.

The rearranged chain carries TRBV5-1 and TRBJ2-5, with 7 bases matching TRBD2. The origin of this receptor is a man in his thirties or forties with Graves' ophthalmopathy. Sequenced material: blood. Read as DNA, the sequence is TGCGCCAGCAGCTTGCGCGGGAGAGGGGAGAGGGAGACCCAGTACTTC. Translation gives CASSLRGRGERETQYF.